This T cell receptor beta chain was profiled in a study of tumor-infiltrating lymphocytes in primary liver carcinoma. Study findings and constraints: Between tumor regions, pairs overlapped more than tumor-adjacent and tumor-blood pairs did.

Germline DNA was extracted alongside blood RNA, which was obtained from unsorted whole blood. Starting from around 510 ng of total RNA, TCR beta cDNA was produced with a primer in the constant region. TCR beta libraries came from three nested multiplex PCR rounds using slightly modified ARM-PCR. The first two PCR rounds, around 11 cycles each, used TRBV1-TRBV30 forward primers and a C-beta reverse primer. Each CDR3 protein gets one entry after TCRdb re-called the multiplex PCR reads with MiXCR. Of about 200,000 distinct CDR3 sequences listed, about 61% are singletons. Looked up from germline, CDR1 is SGHAT and CDR2 is FQDESV (reference sequence). There are 12 residues in the CDR3. As to this clonotype: The antigen is not known. The junction differs from germline at one of its ends, possibly a read error.

The sequencing sample was made of peripheral blood. This TCR was recovered from a woman aged 55-69 years with primary liver carcinoma and hepatitis B virus infection. This rearrangement joins TRBV11-1 to TRBJ2-2; no reliable D call. The CDR3 DNA follows: TGTGTCAGCACCCCACTACCAGGGGAGCTGTTTTTT. It codes for CVSTPLPGELFF.